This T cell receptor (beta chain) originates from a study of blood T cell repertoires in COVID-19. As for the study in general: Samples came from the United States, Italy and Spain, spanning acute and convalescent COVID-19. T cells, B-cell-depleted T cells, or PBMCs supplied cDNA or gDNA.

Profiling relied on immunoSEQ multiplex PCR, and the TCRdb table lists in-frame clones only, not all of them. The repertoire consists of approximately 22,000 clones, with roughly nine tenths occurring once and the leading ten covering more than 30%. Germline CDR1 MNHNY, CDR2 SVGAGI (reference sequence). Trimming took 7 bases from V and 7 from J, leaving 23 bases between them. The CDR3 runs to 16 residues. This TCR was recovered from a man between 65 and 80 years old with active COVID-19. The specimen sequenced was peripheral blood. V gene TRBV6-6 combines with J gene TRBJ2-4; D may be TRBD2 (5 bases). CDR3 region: CASINRLAGQGNIQYF. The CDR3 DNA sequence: TGTGCCAGCATCAATAGGTTGGCGGGCCAAGGCAACATTCAGTACTTC.